These T cell receptor beta chains were read from a single sample in a study of cytomegalovirus exposure and HLA in healthy donors. TCRdb's table, derived via immunoSEQ multiplex PCR, lists solely in-frame clones and lacks some. This table holds 140,000 to 150,000 clones, roughly 79% found once. The material sequenced was PBMCs. These TCRs come from a woman aged 55-70 years in good health and CMV-seropositive. The CDR3 runs from the conserved cysteine through the conserved F or W. The order of the fields is V gene, CDR3 protein.

TRBV2 CASGQGMDSPLHF
TRBV16 CASSQAPGQGRGYTF
TRBV19 CASSISQGTDTQYF
TRBV10-2 CASLGTSGSTDTQYF
TRBV28 CASSFRGRDEQYF
TRBV6-6 CASSYPRTGVYEQYF
TRBV16 CASSQADLDIPETQYF
TRBV30 CAWSVTGVNQPQHF
TRBV11-3 CASSPGLLNEQFF
TRBV29-1 CSVRRLTSTDTQYF
TRBV27 CASSSRFGTGNQPQHF
TRBV28 CASSFTILAGGGDTQYF
TRBV7-2 CASSLSGLARNEQFF
TRBV2 CASMRTVQYF
TRBV10-3 CAISVLGSSGANVLTF